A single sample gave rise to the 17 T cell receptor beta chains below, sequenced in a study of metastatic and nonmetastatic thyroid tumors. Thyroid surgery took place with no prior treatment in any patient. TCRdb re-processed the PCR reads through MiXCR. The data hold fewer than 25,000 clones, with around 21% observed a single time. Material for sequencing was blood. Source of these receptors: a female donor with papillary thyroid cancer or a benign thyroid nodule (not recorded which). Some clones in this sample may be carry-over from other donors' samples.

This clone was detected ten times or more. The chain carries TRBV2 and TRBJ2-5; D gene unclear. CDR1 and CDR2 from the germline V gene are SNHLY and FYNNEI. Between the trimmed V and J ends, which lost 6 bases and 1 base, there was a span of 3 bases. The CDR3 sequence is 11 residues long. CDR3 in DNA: TGTGCCAGCAGCATCCAAGAGACCCAGTACTTC. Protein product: CASSIQETQYF.

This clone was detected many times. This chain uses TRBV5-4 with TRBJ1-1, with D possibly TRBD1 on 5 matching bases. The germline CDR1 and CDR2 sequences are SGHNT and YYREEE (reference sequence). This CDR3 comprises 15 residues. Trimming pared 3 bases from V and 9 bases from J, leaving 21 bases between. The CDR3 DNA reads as TGTGCCAGCAGCTCCAACCTCCTAGGGGTTGGGAAAGCTTTCTTT. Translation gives CASSSNLLGVGKAFF.

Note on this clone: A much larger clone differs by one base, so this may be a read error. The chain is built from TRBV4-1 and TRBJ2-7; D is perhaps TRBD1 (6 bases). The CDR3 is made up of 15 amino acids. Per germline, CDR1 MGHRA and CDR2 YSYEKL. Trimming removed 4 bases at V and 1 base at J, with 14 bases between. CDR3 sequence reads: CASSRWTDTSYEQYF. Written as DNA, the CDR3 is TGCGCCAGCAGCCGCTGGACAGATACTTCCTACGAGCAGTACTTC.

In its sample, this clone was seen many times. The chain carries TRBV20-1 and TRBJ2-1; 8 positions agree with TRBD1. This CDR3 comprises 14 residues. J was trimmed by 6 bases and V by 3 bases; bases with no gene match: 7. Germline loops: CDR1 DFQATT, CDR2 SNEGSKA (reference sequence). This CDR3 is CSARDRVGINEQFF. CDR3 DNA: TGCAGTGCTAGGGACAGGGTCGGGATCAATGAGCAGTTCTTC.

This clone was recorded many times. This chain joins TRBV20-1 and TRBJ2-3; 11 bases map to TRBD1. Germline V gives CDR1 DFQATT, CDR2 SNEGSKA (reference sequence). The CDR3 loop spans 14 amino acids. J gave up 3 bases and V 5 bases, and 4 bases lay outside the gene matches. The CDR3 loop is CSASGTGGTDTQYF. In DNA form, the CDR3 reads TGCAGTGCTTCAGGGACAGGGGGGACAGATACGCAGTATTTT.

This CDR3 is CASSQGAPVAAQFF. The CDR3 DNA is TGCGCCAGCAGCCAGGGGGCCCCAGTGGCTGCTCAGTTCTTC. The V and J genes are TRBV4-1 and TRBJ2-1; D is possibly TRBD1 (6 bases). Looked up from germline, CDR1 is MGHRA and CDR2 is YSYEKL. The ends were cut back, 3 bases at V and 13 bases at J, with 19 bases in the middle. This CDR3 is 14 amino acids long.

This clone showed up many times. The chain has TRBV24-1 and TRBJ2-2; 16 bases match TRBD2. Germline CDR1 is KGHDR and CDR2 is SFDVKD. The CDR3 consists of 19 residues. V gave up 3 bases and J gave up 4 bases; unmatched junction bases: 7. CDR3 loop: CATSDPGTSGGASTGELFF. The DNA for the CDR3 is TGTGCCACCAGTGATCCCGGGACTAGCGGGGGGGCGTCCACCGGGGAGCTGTTTTTT.

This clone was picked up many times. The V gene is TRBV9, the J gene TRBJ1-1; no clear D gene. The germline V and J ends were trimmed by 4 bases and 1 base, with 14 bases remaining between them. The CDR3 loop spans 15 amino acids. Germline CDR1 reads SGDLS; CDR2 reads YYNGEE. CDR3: CASSPPQGSNTEAFF. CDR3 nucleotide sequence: TGTGCCAGCAGCCCCCCACAAGGGTCGAACACTGAAGCTTTCTTT.

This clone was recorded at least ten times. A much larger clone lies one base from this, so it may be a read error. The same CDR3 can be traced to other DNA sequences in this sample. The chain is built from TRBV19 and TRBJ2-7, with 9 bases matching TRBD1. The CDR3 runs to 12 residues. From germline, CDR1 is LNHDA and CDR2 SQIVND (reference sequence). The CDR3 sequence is CASIGQGYEQYF. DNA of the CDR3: TGCGCCAGTATCGGACAGGGGTACGAGCAGTACTTC.

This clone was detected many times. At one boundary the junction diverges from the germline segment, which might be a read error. CDR3 DNA: TGTGCTAGCAGCTTGGGGGTGGCCTACGAGCAGTACTTC. Residues: CASSLGVAYEQYF. The genes are TRBV7-7 and TRBJ2-7, with D perhaps given as TRBD1 or TRBD2 (5 bases each). The CDR3 contains 13 residues. Germline V gives CDR1 SSHAT, CDR2 FNYEAQ (reference sequence).

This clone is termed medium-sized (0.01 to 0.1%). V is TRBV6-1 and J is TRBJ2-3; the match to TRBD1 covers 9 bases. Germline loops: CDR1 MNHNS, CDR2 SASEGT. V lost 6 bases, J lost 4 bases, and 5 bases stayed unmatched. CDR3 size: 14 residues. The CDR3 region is CASRTGGGSDTQYF. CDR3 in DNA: TGTGCCAGCAGGACAGGGGGGGGATCAGATACGCAGTATTTT.

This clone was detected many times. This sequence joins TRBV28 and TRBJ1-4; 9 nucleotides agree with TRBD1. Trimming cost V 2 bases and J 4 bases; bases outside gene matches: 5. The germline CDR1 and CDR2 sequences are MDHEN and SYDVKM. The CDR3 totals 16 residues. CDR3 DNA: TGTGCCAGCAGTTTAAGACAGGGGGATCATAATGAAAAACTGTTTTTT. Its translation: CASSLRQGDHNEKLFF.

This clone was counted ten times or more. CDR3 nucleotides: TGTGCCAGCAGGACGAATTACAATGAGCAGTTCTTC. Protein sequence: CASRTNYNEQFF. The chain couples TRBV12-3 or TRBV12-4 to TRBJ2-1; D unresolved. The CDR3 contains 12 residues. Trimming left V 6 bases short and J 4 bases short, with 7 bases between.

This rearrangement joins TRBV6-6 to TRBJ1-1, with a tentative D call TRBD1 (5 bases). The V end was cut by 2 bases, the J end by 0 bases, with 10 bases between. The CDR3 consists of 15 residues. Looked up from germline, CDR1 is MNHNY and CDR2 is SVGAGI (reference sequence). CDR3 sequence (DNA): TGTGCCAGCAGTTACGTGTCGACAGTGAACACTGAAGCTTTCTTT. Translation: CASSYVSTVNTEAFF.

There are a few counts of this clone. CDR3 DNA sequence: TGTGCCAGCAGTTTAAGGGTTGGTGGAAACACCATATATTTT. The encoded protein is CASSLRVGGNTIYF. This chain links TRBV12-3 or TRBV12-4 with TRBJ1-3; D is ambiguous. The CDR3 contains 14 residues. The V end lost 2 bases, the J end lost 3 bases, and 8 bases lay between the germline ends.

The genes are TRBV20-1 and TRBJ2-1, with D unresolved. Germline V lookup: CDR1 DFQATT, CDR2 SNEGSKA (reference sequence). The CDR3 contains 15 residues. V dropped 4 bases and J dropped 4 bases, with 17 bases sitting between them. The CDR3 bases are TGCAGTGCTATAGAATGCGGCGTTAGGTACAATGAGCAGTTCTTC. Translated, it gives CSAIECGVRYNEQFF.

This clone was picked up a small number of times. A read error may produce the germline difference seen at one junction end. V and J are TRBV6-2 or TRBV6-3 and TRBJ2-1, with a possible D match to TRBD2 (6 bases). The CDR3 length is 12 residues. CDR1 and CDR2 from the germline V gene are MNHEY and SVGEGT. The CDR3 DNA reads TGTGCCAGCAGTTCTGGCGGGAATGAGCATTTCTTC. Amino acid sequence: CASSSGGNEHFF.